This entry features one T cell receptor (beta chain) sequence. The sample belongs to a study of blood T cell repertoires in COVID-19. The overall study: The United States, Italy and Spain supplied acute and convalescent COVID-19 samples.

Original analysis: Researchers report that nucleated cell counts were estimated from reference gene primer amplification. The protocol was immunoSEQ multiplex PCR, while the TCRdb copy is restricted to in-frame clones and leaves out a portion. V and J calls plus clone size are reproduced from that table; the DNA served to infer D and trimming. The sample contains fewer than 65,000 clones, less than 80% of which appear only once. The CDR3 totals 17 residues. Germline V gene data show CDR1 as WNHNN and CDR2 as SYGVQD (reference sequence). J was trimmed by 4 bases and V by 2 bases; bases with no gene match: 9.

The V call is TRBV10-1, the J call TRBJ2-3; TRBD2 agrees at 10 bases. The sample consisted of peripheral blood. The clonotype comes from a man aged 70 or older with acute or convalescent COVID-19. The CDR3 DNA reads TGCGCCAGCAGTGAGGGGGCTAGCGGGAGACGGTCAGATACGCAGTATTTT. Its protein product is CASSEGASGRRSDTQYF.